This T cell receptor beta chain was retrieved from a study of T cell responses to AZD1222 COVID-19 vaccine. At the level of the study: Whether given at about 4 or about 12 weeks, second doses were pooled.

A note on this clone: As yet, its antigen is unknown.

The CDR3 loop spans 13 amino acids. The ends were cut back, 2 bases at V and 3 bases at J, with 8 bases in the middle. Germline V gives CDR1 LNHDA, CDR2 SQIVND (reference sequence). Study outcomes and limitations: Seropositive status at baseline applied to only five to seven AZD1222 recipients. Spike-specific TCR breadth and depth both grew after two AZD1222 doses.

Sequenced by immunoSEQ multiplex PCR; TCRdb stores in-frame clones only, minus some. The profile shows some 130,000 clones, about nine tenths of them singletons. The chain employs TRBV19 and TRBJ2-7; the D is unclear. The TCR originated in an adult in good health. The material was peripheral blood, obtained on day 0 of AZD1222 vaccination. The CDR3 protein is CASSISIFYEQYF. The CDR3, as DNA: TGTGCCAGTAGTATATCCATTTTCTACGAGCAGTACTTC.